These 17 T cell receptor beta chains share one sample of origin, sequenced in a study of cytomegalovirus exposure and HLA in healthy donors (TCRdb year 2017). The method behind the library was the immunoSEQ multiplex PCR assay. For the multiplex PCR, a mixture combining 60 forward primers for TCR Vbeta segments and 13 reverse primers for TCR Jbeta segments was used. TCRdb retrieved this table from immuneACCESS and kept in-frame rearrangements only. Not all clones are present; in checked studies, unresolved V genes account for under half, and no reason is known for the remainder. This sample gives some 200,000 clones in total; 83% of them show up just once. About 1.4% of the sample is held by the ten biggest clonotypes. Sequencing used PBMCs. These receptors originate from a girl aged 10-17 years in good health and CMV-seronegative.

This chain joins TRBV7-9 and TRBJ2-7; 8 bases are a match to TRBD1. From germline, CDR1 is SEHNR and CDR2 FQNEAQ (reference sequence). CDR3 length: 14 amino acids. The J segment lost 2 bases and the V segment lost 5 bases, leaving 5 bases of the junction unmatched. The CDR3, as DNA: TGTGCCAGCAGCCACCGACAGGGGCCCTACGAGCAGTACTTC. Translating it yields CASSHRQGPYEQYF.

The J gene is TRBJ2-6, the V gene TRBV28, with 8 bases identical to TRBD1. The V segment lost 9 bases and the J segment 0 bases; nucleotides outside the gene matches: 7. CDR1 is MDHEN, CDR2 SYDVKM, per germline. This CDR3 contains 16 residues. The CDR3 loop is CASRDRTSSGANVLTF. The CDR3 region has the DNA TGTGCCAGTCGGGACAGGACTTCCTCTGGGGCCAACGTCCTGACTTTC.

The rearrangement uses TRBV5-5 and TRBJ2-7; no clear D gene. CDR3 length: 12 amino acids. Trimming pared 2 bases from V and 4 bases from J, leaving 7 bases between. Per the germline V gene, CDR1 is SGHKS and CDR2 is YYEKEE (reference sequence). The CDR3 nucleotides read TGTGCCAGCAGCTTCTTTTCTTACGAGCAGTACTTC. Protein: CASSFFSYEQYF.

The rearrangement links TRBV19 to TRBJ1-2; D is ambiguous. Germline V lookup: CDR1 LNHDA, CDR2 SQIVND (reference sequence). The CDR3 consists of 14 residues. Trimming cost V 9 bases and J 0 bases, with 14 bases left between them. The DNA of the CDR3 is TGTGCCAGCGGCAGGCCCCAAACTAACTATGGCTACACCTTC. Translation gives CASGRPQTNYGYTF. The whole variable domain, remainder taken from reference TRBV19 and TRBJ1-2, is DGGITQSPKYLFRKEGQNVTLSCEQNLNHDAMYWYRQDPGQGLRLIYYSQIVNDFQKGDIAEGYSVSREKKESFPLTVTSAQKNPTAFYLCASGRPQTNYGYTFGSGTRLTVV.

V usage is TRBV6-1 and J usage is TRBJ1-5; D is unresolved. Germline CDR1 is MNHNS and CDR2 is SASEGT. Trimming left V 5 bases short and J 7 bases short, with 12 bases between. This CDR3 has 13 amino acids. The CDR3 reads CASSTESEQPQHF. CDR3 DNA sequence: TGTGCCAGCAGTACGGAGTCGGAGCAGCCCCAGCATTTT.

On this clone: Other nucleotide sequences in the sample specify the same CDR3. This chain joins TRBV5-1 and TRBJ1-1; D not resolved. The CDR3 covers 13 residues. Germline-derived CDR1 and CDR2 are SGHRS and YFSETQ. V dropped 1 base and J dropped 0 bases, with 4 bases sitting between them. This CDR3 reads CASSLTVNTEAFF. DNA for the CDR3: TGCGCCAGCAGCTTGACAGTGAACACTGAAGCTTTCTTT. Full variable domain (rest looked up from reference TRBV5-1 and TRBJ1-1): KAGVTQTPRYLIKTRGQQVTLSCSPISGHRSVSWYQQTPGQGLQFLFEYFSETQRNKGNFPGRFSGRQFSNSRSEMNVSTLELGDSALYLCASSLTVNTEAFFGQGTRLTVV.

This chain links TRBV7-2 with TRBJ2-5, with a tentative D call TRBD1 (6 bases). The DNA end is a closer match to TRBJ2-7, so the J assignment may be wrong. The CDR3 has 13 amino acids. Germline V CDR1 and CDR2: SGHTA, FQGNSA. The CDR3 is CASSQGSTYEQYF. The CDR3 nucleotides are TGTGCCAGCAGCCAGGGGTCCACCTACGAGCAGTACTTC.

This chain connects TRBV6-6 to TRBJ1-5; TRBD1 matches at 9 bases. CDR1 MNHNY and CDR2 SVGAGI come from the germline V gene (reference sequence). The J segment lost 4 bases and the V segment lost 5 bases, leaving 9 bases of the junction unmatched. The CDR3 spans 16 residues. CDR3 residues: CASSPPGQGMNQPQHF. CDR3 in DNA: TGTGCCAGCAGTCCGCCGGGACAGGGTATGAATCAGCCCCAGCATTTT.

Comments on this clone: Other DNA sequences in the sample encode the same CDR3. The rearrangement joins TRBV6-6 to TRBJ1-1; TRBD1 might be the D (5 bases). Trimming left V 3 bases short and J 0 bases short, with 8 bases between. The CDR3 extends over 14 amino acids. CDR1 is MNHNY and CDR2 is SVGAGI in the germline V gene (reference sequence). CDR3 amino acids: CASSYGALNTEAFF. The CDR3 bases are TGTGCCAGCAGTTATGGGGCTCTGAACACTGAAGCTTTCTTT.

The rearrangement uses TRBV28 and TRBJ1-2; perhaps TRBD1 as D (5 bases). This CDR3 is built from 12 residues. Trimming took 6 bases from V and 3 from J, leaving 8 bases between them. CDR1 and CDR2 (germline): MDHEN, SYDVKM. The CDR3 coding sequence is TGTGCCAGCAGCCCGGGGGACTATGGCTACACCTTC. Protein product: CASSPGDYGYTF.

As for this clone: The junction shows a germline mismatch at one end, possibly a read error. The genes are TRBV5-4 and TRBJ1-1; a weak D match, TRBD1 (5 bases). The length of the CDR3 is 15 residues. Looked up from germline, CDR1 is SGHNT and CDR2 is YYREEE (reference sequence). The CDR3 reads CASTLGPGMNTEAFF. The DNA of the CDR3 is TGTGCCAGCACCTTGGGGCCGGGAATGAACACTGAAGCTTTCTTT.

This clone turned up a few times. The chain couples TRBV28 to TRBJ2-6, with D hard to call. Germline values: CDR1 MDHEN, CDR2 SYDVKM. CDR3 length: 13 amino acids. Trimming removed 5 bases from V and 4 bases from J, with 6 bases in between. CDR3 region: CASSLPGANVLTF. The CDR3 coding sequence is TGTGCCAGCAGTCTCCCCGGGGCCAACGTCCTGACTTTC.

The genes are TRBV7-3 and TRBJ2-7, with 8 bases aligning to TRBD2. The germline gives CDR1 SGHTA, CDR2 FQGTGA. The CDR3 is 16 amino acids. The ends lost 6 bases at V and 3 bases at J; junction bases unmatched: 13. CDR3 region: CASSSSPGTSIYEQYF. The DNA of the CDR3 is TGTGCCAGCAGTTCCTCCCCCGGGACTAGTATCTACGAGCAGTACTTC.

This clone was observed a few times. The CDR3 here is CASRPNRASEAFF. The CDR3 nucleotides read TGTGCCAGTAGGCCCAACAGGGCATCTGAAGCTTTCTTT. The chain carries TRBV19 and TRBJ1-1; D perhaps matches TRBD1 (6 bases). Trimming left V 6 bases short and J 6 bases short, with 14 bases between. This CDR3 contains 13 residues. Germline V CDR1 and CDR2: LNHDA, SQIVND (reference sequence).

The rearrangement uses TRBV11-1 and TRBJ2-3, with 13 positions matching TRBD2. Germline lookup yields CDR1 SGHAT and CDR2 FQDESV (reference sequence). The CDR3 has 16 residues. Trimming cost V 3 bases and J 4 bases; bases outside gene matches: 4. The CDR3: CASSFPGLAGPDTQYF. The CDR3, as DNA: TGTGCCAGCAGCTTTCCGGGACTAGCGGGGCCAGATACGCAGTATTTT.

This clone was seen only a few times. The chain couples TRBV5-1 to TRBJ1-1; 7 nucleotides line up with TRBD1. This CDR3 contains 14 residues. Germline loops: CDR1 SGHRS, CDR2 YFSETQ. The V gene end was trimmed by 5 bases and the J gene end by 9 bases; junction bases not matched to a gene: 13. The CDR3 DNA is TGCGCCAGCAGGAGTACAGGGGCGACTTCGAAAGCTTTCTTT. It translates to CASRSTGATSKAFF.

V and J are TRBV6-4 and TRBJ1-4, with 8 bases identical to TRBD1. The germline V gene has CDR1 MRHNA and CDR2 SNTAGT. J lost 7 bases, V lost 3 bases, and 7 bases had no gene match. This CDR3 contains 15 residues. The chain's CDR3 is CASSEEGQGAEKLFF. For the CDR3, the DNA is TGTGCCAGCAGTGAAGAAGGGCAGGGGGCTGAAAAACTGTTTTTT.